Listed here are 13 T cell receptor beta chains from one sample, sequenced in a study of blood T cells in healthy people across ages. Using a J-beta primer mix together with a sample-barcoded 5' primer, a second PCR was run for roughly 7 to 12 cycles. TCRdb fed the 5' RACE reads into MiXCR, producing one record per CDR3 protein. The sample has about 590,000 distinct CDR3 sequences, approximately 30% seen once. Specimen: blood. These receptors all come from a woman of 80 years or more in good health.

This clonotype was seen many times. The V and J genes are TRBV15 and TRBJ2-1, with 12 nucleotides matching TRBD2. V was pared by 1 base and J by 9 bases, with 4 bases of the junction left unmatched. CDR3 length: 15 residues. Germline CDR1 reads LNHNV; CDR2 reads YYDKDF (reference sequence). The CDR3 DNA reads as TGTGCCACCAGCAGAGCTAGCGGGGGGGCCCGTGAGCAGTTCTTC. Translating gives CATSRASGGAREQFF.

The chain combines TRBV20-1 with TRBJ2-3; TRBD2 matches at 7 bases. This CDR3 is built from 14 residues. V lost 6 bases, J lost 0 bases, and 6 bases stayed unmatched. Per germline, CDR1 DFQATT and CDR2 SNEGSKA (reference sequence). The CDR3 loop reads CSATYSGSTDTQYF. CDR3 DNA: TGCAGTGCGACTTATAGCGGGAGCACAGATACGCAGTATTTT.

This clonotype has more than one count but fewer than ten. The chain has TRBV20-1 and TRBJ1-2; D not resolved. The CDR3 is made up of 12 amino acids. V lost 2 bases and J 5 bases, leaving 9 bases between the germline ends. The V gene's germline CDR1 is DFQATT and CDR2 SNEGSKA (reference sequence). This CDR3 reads CSARPTEYGYTF. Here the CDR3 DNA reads TGCAGTGCTAGACCGACCGAGTATGGCTACACCTTC.

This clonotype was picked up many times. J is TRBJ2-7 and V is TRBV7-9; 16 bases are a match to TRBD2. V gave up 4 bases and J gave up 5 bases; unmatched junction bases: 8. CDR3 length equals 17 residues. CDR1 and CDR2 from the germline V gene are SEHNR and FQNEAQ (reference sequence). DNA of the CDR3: TGTGCCAGCAGCTCCCGTTCGGGACTAGCGGGGGGGAACGAGCAGTACTTC. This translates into CASSSRSGLAGGNEQYF.

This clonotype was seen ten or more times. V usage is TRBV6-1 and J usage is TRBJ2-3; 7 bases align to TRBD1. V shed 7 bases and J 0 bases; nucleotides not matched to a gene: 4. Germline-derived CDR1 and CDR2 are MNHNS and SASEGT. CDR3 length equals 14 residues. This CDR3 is CASITGESTDTQYF. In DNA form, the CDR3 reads TGTGCCAGCATTACAGGGGAGAGCACAGATACGCAGTATTTT.

CDR3 sequence (DNA): TGTGCCAGCAGTAAGGGGGGAACCCGGGAGCTGTTTTTT. It codes for CASSKGGTRELFF. The chain recombines TRBV7-3 with TRBJ2-2; D possibly uses TRBD1 or TRBD2 (6 bases each). From germline, CDR1 is SGHTA and CDR2 FQGTGA. V shed 6 bases and J shed 9 bases, with 14 bases lying between them. The CDR3 consists of 13 residues.

The CDR3 DNA reads as TGTGCCACCAGTGATGCAGGGGAACACTACAATGAGCAGTTCTTC. Amino acid sequence: CATSDAGEHYNEQFF. The chain recombines TRBV24-1 with TRBJ2-1; a possible D gene is TRBD1 (6 bases). The V gene lost 3 bases and the J gene lost 3 bases, with 11 bases spanning the gap. Germline assignment: CDR1 KGHDR and CDR2 SFDVKD. The CDR3 loop spans 15 amino acids.

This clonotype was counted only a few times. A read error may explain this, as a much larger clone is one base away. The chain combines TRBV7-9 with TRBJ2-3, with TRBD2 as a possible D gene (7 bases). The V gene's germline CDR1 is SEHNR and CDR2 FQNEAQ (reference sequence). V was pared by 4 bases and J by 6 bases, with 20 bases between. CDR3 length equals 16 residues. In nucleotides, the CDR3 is TGTGCCAGCAGCTCTAGGGGGGGGGGCAGCCTCGATACGCAGTATTTT. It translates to CASSSRGGGSLDTQYF.

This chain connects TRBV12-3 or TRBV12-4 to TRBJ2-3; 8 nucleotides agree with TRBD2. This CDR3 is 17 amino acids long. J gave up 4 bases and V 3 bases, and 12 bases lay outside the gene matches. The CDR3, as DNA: TGTGCCAGCAGTTTCGGTCGAGCGGGGGTTAGAGCAGATACGCAGTATTTT. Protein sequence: CASSFGRAGVRADTQYF.

CDR3 sequence reads: CATSQFPPDRSNQPQHF. The DNA of the CDR3 is TGTGCCACCAGCCAATTCCCCCCGGACAGGAGCAATCAGCCCCAGCATTTT. V usage is TRBV15 and J usage is TRBJ1-5, with TRBD1 matching over 7 bases. Germline V lookup: CDR1 LNHNV, CDR2 YYDKDF (reference sequence). The CDR3 length is 17 residues. The ends lost 5 bases at V and 1 base at J; junction bases unmatched: 11.

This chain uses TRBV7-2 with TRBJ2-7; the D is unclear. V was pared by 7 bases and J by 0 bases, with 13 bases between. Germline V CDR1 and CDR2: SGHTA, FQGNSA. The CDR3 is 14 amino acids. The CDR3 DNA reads TGTGCCAGCACACTTTGGTCTAGCTCCTACGAGCAGTACTTC. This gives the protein CASTLWSSSYEQYF. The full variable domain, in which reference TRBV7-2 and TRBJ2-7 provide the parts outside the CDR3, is GAGVSQSPSNKVTEKGKDVELRCDPISGHTALYWYRQSLGQGLEFLIYFQGNSAPDKSGLPSDRFSAERTGGSVSTLTIQRTQQEDSAVYLCASTLWSSSYEQYFGPGTRLTVT.

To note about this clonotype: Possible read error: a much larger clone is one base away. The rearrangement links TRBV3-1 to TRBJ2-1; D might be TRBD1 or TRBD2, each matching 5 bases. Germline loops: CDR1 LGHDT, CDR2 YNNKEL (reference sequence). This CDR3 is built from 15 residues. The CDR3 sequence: CAGSQEGTELNEQFF. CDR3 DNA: TGTGCCGGCAGCCAAGAGGGGACGGAGCTTAATGAGCAGTTCTTC.

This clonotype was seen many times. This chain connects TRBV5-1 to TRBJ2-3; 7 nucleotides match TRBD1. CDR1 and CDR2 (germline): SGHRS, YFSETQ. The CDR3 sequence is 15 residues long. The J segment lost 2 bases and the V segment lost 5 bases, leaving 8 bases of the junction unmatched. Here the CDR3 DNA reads TGCGCCAGCAGATACAGGGGCCAGTTCACAGATACGCAGTATTTT. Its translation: CASRYRGQFTDTQYF.